Listed here are 25 T cell receptor beta chains from one sample, sequenced in a study of T cells in Graves' hyperthyroidism and ophthalmopathy. Authors of the study amplified TCR beta CDR3 regions from RNA transcripts. HTBI primers were the set used in a first-round RT-PCR of the TCR CDR3. TCRdb re-analysed the multiplex PCR reads in MiXCR, keeping a single row per CDR3 protein. The sample has approximately 600,000 distinct CDR3 sequences, about 15% seen once; the top ten hold roughly 5.7%. The sequenced sample was blood. The origin of the receptors is a woman in her twenties or thirties with Graves' hyperthyroidism that later progressed to Graves' ophthalmopathy.

The table lists this clonotype with many counts. An end of the junction does not agree with germline; a read error may underlie this. This chain uses TRBV11-3 with TRBJ2-5; D perhaps matches TRBD2 (7 bases). CDR1 and CDR2 from the germline V gene are SGHNT and YENEEA. The CDR3 extends over 13 amino acids. The CDR3 here is CASRLGGEETQYF. The CDR3 DNA sequence: TGTGCCAGCAGGTTAGGGGGGGAAGAGACCCAGTACTTC.

This clonotype was counted ten times or more. The J gene is TRBJ2-7, the V gene TRBV2; TRBD1 matches 9 bases. V gave up 7 bases and J gave up 2 bases; unmatched junction bases: 9. The CDR3 has 15 residues. CDR1 is SNHLY and CDR2 is FYNNEI in the germline V gene. This CDR3 is CASTISGTGTYEQYF. The CDR3 DNA reads as TGTGCCAGCACCATCTCAGGGACAGGGACCTACGAGCAGTACTTC.

V usage is TRBV7-2 and J usage is TRBJ2-1; TRBD2 agrees at 9 bases. The CDR3 consists of 17 residues. V shed 2 bases, J shed 3 bases, and the junction held 8 bases outside the gene matches. The germline gives CDR1 SGHTA, CDR2 FQGNSA. CDR3 sequence: CASSLSTASGNYNEQFF. For the CDR3, the DNA is TGTGCCAGCAGCTTATCGACGGCTAGCGGGAACTACAATGAGCAGTTCTTC.

The chain combines TRBV5-1 with TRBJ2-7, with D possibly being TRBD1 (6 bases). From germline, CDR1 is SGHRS and CDR2 YFSETQ. V dropped 3 bases and J dropped 1 base, with 11 bases sitting between them. This CDR3 contains 14 residues. The CDR3 nucleotides read TGCGCCAGCAGCTCGTCGACAGGTTCCTACGAGCAGTACTTC. Its translation: CASSSSTGSYEQYF.

In its sample, this clonotype was seen many times. The V and J genes are TRBV12-5 and TRBJ1-2; a weak D match, TRBD1 (6 bases). Looked up from germline, CDR1 is LGHNT and CDR2 is FRNRAP. The germline V and J ends were trimmed by 3 bases and 6 bases, with 11 bases remaining between them. The CDR3 runs to 13 residues. The CDR3 DNA is TGTGCTAGTGGTTTCACTAGGACAGATGGCTACACCTTC. Encoded protein: CASGFTRTDGYTF.

This clonotype has at least ten counts. The chain has TRBV20-1 and TRBJ2-7; 7 nucleotides line up with TRBD1. CDR3 size: 12 residues. Germline V gives CDR1 DFQATT, CDR2 SNEGSKA (reference sequence). V lost 6 bases, J lost 5 bases, and 7 bases stayed unmatched. In DNA form, the CDR3 reads TGCAGTGCCCCCAGGGGGAAAAACGAGCAGTACTTC. Translation gives CSAPRGKNEQYF.

The chain is built from TRBV7-2 and TRBJ1-2; 12 positions match TRBD1. CDR1 and CDR2 (germline): SGHTA, FQGNSA. The CDR3 is 15 residues long. Trimming cost V 4 bases and J 3 bases; bases outside gene matches: 3. CDR3 coding DNA: TGTGCCAGCAGCTCCGGGACAGGGGGCGACTATGGCTACACCTTC. Its translation is CASSSGTGGDYGYTF.

This clonotype came up many times. The chain is built from TRBV7-9 and TRBJ2-7, with D hard to call. Trimming stripped 1 base from V and 4 bases from J, with 14 bases between. The germline V gene encodes CDR1 SEHNR and CDR2 FQNEAQ (reference sequence). This CDR3 contains 15 residues. CDR3 protein: CASSLGRALGYEQYF. CDR3 in DNA: TGTGCCAGCAGCTTAGGAAGGGCGCTGGGATACGAGCAGTACTTC. Drawing the rest from reference TRBV7-9 and TRBJ2-7, the complete variable domain is DTGVSQNPRHKITKRGQNVTFRCDPISEHNRLYWYRQTLGQGPEFLTYFQNEAQLEKSRLLSDRFSAERPKGSFSTLEIQRTEQGDSAMYLCASSLGRALGYEQYFGPGTRLTVT.

A few counts support this clonotype. The gene calls are TRBV19 and TRBJ2-7; 8 bases line up with TRBD1. CDR1 and CDR2 from the germline V gene are LNHDA and SQIVND (reference sequence). The CDR3 runs to 16 residues. The junction had 13 bases not matched to a gene; V was cut back by 5 bases and J by 4 bases. The DNA for the CDR3 is TGTGCCAGTAGTTTAACCCCCCGGACAGGGATTTACGAGCAGTACTTC. Amino acid sequence: CASSLTPRTGIYEQYF.

Ten or more counts support this clonotype. The genes are TRBV7-2 and TRBJ2-7; 10 bases line up with TRBD2. The trim removed 5 bases at V and 0 bases at J, leaving 1 base unmatched. There are 14 residues in the CDR3. CDR1 is SGHTA and CDR2 is FQGNSA in the germline V gene. The CDR3 sequence is CASSASGSSYEQYF. For the CDR3, the DNA is TGTGCCAGCAGCGCTAGCGGGAGCTCCTACGAGCAGTACTTC.

The rearrangement joins TRBV7-9 to TRBJ1-5; TRBD1 is a possible D gene (5 bases). The CDR3 length is 14 residues. Looked up from germline, CDR1 is SEHNR and CDR2 is FQNEAQ (reference sequence). The V and J ends lost 5 bases and 5 bases respectively, with 13 bases between them. The CDR3 spells CASSLLGGHQPQHF. The CDR3 DNA sequence: TGTGCCAGCAGCCTATTGGGGGGACATCAGCCCCAGCATTTT.

This clonotype was detected a few times. J is TRBJ2-7 and V is TRBV27; possibly TRBD1 for D (7 bases). Germline values: CDR1 MNHEY, CDR2 SMNVEV (reference sequence). CDR3 length equals 17 residues. The ends were cut back, 2 bases at V and 1 base at J, with 18 bases in the middle. The CDR3: CASSLQGGRWWSYEQYF. The DNA of the CDR3 is TGTGCCAGCAGTTTACAGGGGGGTCGATGGTGGTCCTACGAGCAGTACTTC.

This sequence joins TRBV19 and TRBJ1-2, with 12 bases matching TRBD1. Unmatched junction bases numbered 10, after V lost 3 bases and J lost 5 bases. The CDR3 length is 17 residues. The germline V gene has CDR1 LNHDA and CDR2 SQIVND (reference sequence). The CDR3 nucleotides read TGTGCCAGTAGTATCCGGGACAGGGGGCGTGTAGAATATGGCTACACCTTC. Protein: CASSIRDRGRVEYGYTF.

This sequence joins TRBV14 and TRBJ2-3; D not certain. This CDR3 region has 13 residues. Germline-derived CDR1 and CDR2 are SGHDN and FVKESK. Trimming took off 0 bases at V and 8 bases at J, with 9 bases between the two ends. CDR3 sequence reads: CASSQDRKGTQYF. The CDR3 region has the DNA TGTGCCAGCAGCCAAGACCGAAAGGGTACGCAGTATTTT.

The sample holds many counts of this clonotype. The chain carries TRBV5-1 and TRBJ1-5; the match to TRBD1 covers 7 bases. V was clipped by 1 base and J by 6 bases; unmatched bases: 4. The CDR3 contains 14 residues. CDR1 is SGHRS, CDR2 YFSETQ, per germline. CDR3 nucleotide sequence: TGCGCCAGCAGCTTGACAGGGGATGTTCAGCCCCAGCATTTT. Amino acids: CASSLTGDVQPQHF. Based on the CDR3 plus reference TRBV5-1 and TRBJ1-5, the full variable domain is KAGVTQTPRYLIKTRGQQVTLSCSPISGHRSVSWYQQTPGQGLQFLFEYFSETQRNKGNFPGRFSGRQFSNSRSEMNVSTLELGDSALYLCASSLTGDVQPQHFGDGTRLSIL.

The rearrangement joins TRBV25-1 to TRBJ2-5; 7 bases fit TRBD1. The germline V gene encodes CDR1 MGHDK and CDR2 SYGVNS. The length of the CDR3 is 15 residues. Unmatched junction bases numbered 6, after V lost 0 bases and J lost 5 bases. The CDR3 spells CASSEYEGAHETQYF. In DNA form, the CDR3 reads TGTGCCAGCAGTGAATATGAGGGGGCGCATGAGACCCAGTACTTC.

Ten or more counts support this clonotype. V and J are TRBV7-9 and TRBJ2-1, with a possible D match to TRBD2 (5 bases). V was clipped by 4 bases and J by 4 bases, with 14 bases between them. Germline values: CDR1 SEHNR, CDR2 FQNEAQ (reference sequence). This CDR3 has 15 residues. The CDR3 is CASSSIRGPYNEQFF. DNA for the CDR3: TGTGCCAGCAGCTCCATCCGCGGGCCTTACAATGAGCAGTTCTTC. Supplemented by reference TRBV7-9 and TRBJ2-1, the full variable domain reads DTGVSQNPRHKITKRGQNVTFRCDPISEHNRLYWYRQTLGQGPEFLTYFQNEAQLEKSRLLSDRFSAERPKGSFSTLEIQRTEQGDSAMYLCASSSIRGPYNEQFFGPGTRLTVL.

Turning to this clonotype: One base away lies a much larger clone, so this may be a sequencing read error. The chain recombines TRBV12-3 or TRBV12-4 with TRBJ2-1; possibly TRBD1 for D (5 bases). The CDR3 consists of 13 residues. CDR3 DNA sequence: TGTGCCAGCAGCCTCGACAGAAACAATGCGCAGTTCTTC. Encoded protein: CASSLDRNNAQFF.

This clonotype has a count of ten or more. The V call is TRBV7-9, the J call TRBJ1-1, with unresolved D. From germline, CDR1 is SEHNR and CDR2 FQNEAQ (reference sequence). This CDR3 region has 15 residues. Trimming pared 3 bases from V and 0 bases from J, leaving 11 bases between. As DNA, the CDR3 is TGTGCCAGCAGCTTTCCCCGAAGGTTGAACACTGAAGCTTTCTTT. It codes for CASSFPRRLNTEAFF. Together with reference TRBV7-9 and TRBJ1-1, the CDR3 gives the full variable domain: DTGVSQNPRHKITKRGQNVTFRCDPISEHNRLYWYRQTLGQGPEFLTYFQNEAQLEKSRLLSDRFSAERPKGSFSTLEIQRTEQGDSAMYLCASSFPRRLNTEAFFGQGTRLTVV.

This clonotype was seen many times. The J gene is TRBJ1-1, the V gene TRBV30, with D hard to call. V lost 3 bases to trimming and J lost 0 bases, with 5 bases between them. Germline V gene lookup returns CDR1 GTSNPN and CDR2 SVGIG (reference sequence). The CDR3 covers 12 residues. Here the CDR3 DNA reads TGTGCCTGGAGACAGATGAACACTGAAGCTTTCTTT. It is translated as CAWRQMNTEAFF.

This clonotype appeared many times. The chain recombines TRBV6-1 with TRBJ1-1, with TRBD1 matching over 7 bases. Looked up from germline, CDR1 is MNHNS and CDR2 is SASEGT. CDR3 length: 14 residues. V gave up 5 bases and J gave up 5 bases; unmatched junction bases: 8. CDR3 amino acids: CASSFGTVVTEAFF. Written as DNA, the CDR3 is TGTGCCAGCAGTTTTGGGACAGTTGTGACTGAAGCTTTCTTT.

The chain joins TRBV4-3 to TRBJ2-7, with a weak D call TRBD2 (6 bases). Germline CDR1 is LGHNA and CDR2 is YSLEER. V lost 1 base, J lost 1 base, and 11 bases lay in between. The CDR3 sequence is 15 residues long. This CDR3 reads CASSQVGGVSYEQYF. DNA of the CDR3: TGCGCCAGCAGCCAAGTTGGCGGGGTTTCCTACGAGCAGTACTTC.

There are many counts of this clonotype. The chain recombines TRBV4-1 with TRBJ1-2; the D is unclear. The CDR3 loop spans 15 amino acids. The V gene's germline CDR1 is MGHRA and CDR2 YSYEKL. The V gene lost 0 bases and the J gene lost 4 bases, with 12 bases spanning the gap. In DNA form, the CDR3 reads TGCGCCAGCAGCCAAGATGAGGTCGGACTCTATGGCTACACCTTC. Residues: CASSQDEVGLYGYTF.

This clonotype appeared many times. The chain couples TRBV19 to TRBJ2-7; D is ambiguous. The V gene's germline CDR1 is LNHDA and CDR2 SQIVND (reference sequence). The CDR3 length is 14 residues. Trimming left V 2 bases short and J 3 bases short, with 11 bases between. The DNA for the CDR3 is TGTGCCAGTAGTATAAACCGAGGAAACTACGAGCAGTACTTC. This codes for CASSINRGNYEQYF.

This clonotype was detected ten times or more. The V and J genes are TRBV20-1 and TRBJ1-5, with D possibly matching TRBD1 (6 bases). The CDR3 has 15 residues. V shed 3 bases and J shed 0 bases, with 12 bases lying between them. In germline, CDR1 is DFQATT, CDR2 SNEGSKA (reference sequence). DNA for the CDR3: TGCAGTGCTAGGGACAGCTCCTATAGCAATCAGCCCCAGCATTTT. Translating gives CSARDSSYSNQPQHF.